This record concerns one T cell receptor beta chain sequence. The germline gives CDR1 MNHEY, CDR2 SVGAGI. CDR3 length: 13 residues. Trimming pared 6 bases from V and 6 bases from J, leaving 12 bases between. This sample stems from a study of blood T cell repertoires in COVID-19. Study as a whole: Samples representing acute and convalescent COVID-19 were sourced from the United States, Italy and Spain. PBMCs, B-cell-depleted T cells, or T cells provided the cDNA or gDNA that made up the material.

Under the authors' procedure: Using reference gene primer amplification, nucleated cell counts were estimated. The repertoire was sequenced with immunoSEQ multiplex PCR; TCRdb's copy has only in-frame clones and lacks some. The V and J calls and clone size come from that table; D and trimming were worked out from the DNA. The sample records 130,000 or so clones, roughly 83% being singletons. This rearrangement joins TRBV6-5 to TRBJ2-1, with D possibly being TRBD2 (7 bases). The receptor was isolated from a man in his 60s with acute or convalescent COVID-19. The specimen was peripheral blood. The CDR3 region is CASRGGGSNEQFF. The CDR3 DNA follows: TGTGCCAGCAGGGGCGGGGGCTCCAATGAGCAGTTCTTC.